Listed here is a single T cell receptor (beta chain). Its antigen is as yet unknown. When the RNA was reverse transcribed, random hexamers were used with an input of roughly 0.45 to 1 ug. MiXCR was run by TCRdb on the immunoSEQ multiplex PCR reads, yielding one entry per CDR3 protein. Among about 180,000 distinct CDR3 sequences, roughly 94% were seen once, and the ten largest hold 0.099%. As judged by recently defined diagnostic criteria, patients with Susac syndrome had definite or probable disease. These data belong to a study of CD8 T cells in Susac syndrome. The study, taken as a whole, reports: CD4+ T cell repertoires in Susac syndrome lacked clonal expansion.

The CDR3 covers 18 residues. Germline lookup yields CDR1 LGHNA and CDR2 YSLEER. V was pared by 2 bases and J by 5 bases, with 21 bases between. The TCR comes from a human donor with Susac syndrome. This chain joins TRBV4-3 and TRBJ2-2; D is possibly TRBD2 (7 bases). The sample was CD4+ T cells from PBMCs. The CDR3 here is CASSQTGASGLLTGELFF. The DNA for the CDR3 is TGCGCCAGCAGCCAAACGGGGGCTAGCGGATTATTGACCGGGGAGCTGTTTTTT.